The 5 T cell receptor beta chains presented below share a single source sample, sequenced in a study of radiation and T cells in renal cell carcinoma. The assay was immunoSEQ multiplex PCR, and TCRdb's table has in-frame clones only and misses some. This table holds about 25,000 clones, more than 45% found once. Treatment described: treatment-naive control, cytoreductive nephrectomy. Sequences were derived from tumor tissue, sampled from a patient whose treatment was nephrectomy without radiotherapy. These receptors came from a man aged 35-49 years with renal cell carcinoma.

The chain's CDR3 is CASRDTGLDAFF. The CDR3, as DNA: TGTGCCAGCAGGGATACAGGGTTGGACGCTTTCTTT. This sequence joins TRBV6-5 and TRBJ1-1, with a possible D match to TRBD1 (6 bases). CDR1 and CDR2 from the germline V gene are MNHEY and SVGAGI. CDR3 length: 12 amino acids. V lost 6 bases and J 11 bases, leaving 16 bases between the germline ends.

This chain connects TRBV19 to TRBJ1-1; no firm D call. V lost 5 bases, J lost 0 bases, and 13 bases lay in between. The CDR3 runs to 15 residues. Germline values: CDR1 LNHDA, CDR2 SQIVND (reference sequence). For the CDR3, the DNA is TGTGCCAGTAGTCCTCAAAGGGAGATGAACACTGAAGCTTTCTTT. Protein sequence: CASSPQREMNTEAFF.

The chain employs TRBV2 and TRBJ2-3; 8 nucleotides line up with TRBD1. Trimming at V came to 7 bases and at J to 5 bases, leaving 11 bases not matched to a gene. The length of the CDR3 is 15 residues. Germline V gives CDR1 SNHLY, CDR2 FYNNEI. CDR3 sequence (DNA): TGTGCCAGCATCTCGGCAGGGGGCTTGGGAGATACGCAGTATTTT. Translation: CASISAGGLGDTQYF.

This clone was found a few times. The chain is built from TRBV7-6 and TRBJ2-5; 7 bases are a match to TRBD1. Germline V gives CDR1 SGHVS, CDR2 FNYEAQ. This CDR3 spans 13 amino acids. Unmatched junction bases numbered 2, after V lost 3 bases and J lost 4 bases. CDR3 in DNA: TGTGCCAGCAGCTTTAGACAGGGAGAGACCCAGTACTTC. Translating it yields CASSFRQGETQYF.

This clone was detected a few times. The V and J genes are TRBV10-3 and TRBJ1-2, with TRBD1 identical over 10 bases. This CDR3 has 17 residues. V lost 3 bases and J lost 7; bases outside the gene matches: 14. Germline CDR1 reads ENHRY; CDR2 reads SYGVKD. CDR3 protein: CAISDQGGDRGTGGYTF. The CDR3, as DNA: TGTGCCATCAGTGACCAAGGAGGGGACAGGGGAACGGGTGGCTACACCTTC.